Below, one T cell receptor (beta chain) is given with its context. Antigen unknown. CDR1 and CDR2 from the germline V gene are SGHVS and FQNEAQ. The V and J ends lost 7 bases and 4 bases, in that order; junction bases with no gene match: 5. This CDR3 region has 15 residues. This entry belongs to a study of human T cells and chemical hapten exposure. The overall study: Weekly diphenylcyclopropenone doses were given to patients' scalps across the roughly 25-week study.

Time point noted: patch test 2, 6 weeks after DPC sensitization. Documented treatment: therapeutic diphenylcyclopropenone sensitization with weekly scalp DPC. Ahead of each patch test application, blood was drawn. Within the library, unique molecular identifiers were attached to each individual cDNA molecule. Each CDR3 protein is one row after TCRdb ran MiXCR on the RACE reads. There are approximately 350,000 distinct CDR3 sequences in the sample; about 6% occur only once, and about 5.4% lies in the top ten. Findings and caveats of the study: DPC sensitization left the count of TCRs above 1 in 1000 unchanged.

The TCR sequence derives from a woman aged 18-29 years with alopecia areata. Some clones in this sample may be carry-over from other donors' samples. Specimen: whole blood, collected in connection with sensitization to the hapten diphenylcyclopropenone (DPC). This sequence joins TRBV7-8 and TRBJ2-1; 12 bases are a match to TRBD2. The CDR3 DNA reads TGTGCCAGCACCCCCGGACTAGCGGGGTACAATGAGCAGTTCTTC. Translated, it gives CASTPGLAGYNEQFF.